This T cell receptor beta chain was sequenced during a study of blood T cell repertoires in COVID-19 (dated by TCRdb to about 2020). Notes on the research overall: Collaborator samples came from the United States, Italy and Spain and covered acute and convalescent phases of COVID-19. The prospective study material was composed of cDNA or gDNA derived from T cells, B-cell-depleted T cells, or PBMCs. The repertoires were made available in a free public database intended to serve as a resource for research on the immune response to SARS-CoV-2. The dataset comprised deeply sampled blood TCRbeta repertoires from subjects exposed to, actively infected with, or recovered from COVID-19. Where available, HLA class I and class II types were obtained from metadata supplied by the sample provider rather than from assay-based typing. The samples were drawn from two sources: the first 160 participants of the ongoing ImmuneRACE study, and 1,200 or so subjects contributed by 6 global collaborators. A de-identified subject ID, COVID-19 status, age in years and sex were almost always included in the sample metadata. Overall results and qualifications from the work: The quantity of clinical and demographic metadata differed by source and by participant and was supplied without curation.

Collaborating institutions collected whole blood in K2EDTA tubes following their own protocols. For TCRbeta analysis, collaborator samples were shipped as frozen whole blood, as isolated PBMCs, or as DNA extracted from either sample type. For CDR1 and CDR2, the germline V gene lists LGHNT and FRNRAP. Reading from cysteine to phenylalanine, the CDR3 counts 14 amino acids. Of all the DNA, just the CDR3 is kept, 42 bases in frame from base 1. V loses 2 bases of germline sequence and J loses 0 bases, and the interval between the two ends is 7 bases. Notes on this clone: Its antigen specificity is not known. No qualities accompany the bases; no much larger clone lies one base away.

TCRbeta CDR3 regions were amplified from genomic DNA by means of the immunoSEQ Assay, a bias-controlled multiplex PCR. The authors processed their data as follows. The number of nucleated cells in each sample was estimated from the amplification of reference gene primers within the assay. To quantify the absolute abundance of each unique TCRbeta CDR3 rearrangement, sequence reads were collapsed and filtered. For each sample, productive Simpson clonality was calculated as the square root of Simpson's diversity index over productive rearrangements. Imported from immuneACCESS, the table was reduced by TCRdb to in-frame sequences with V and J called. These copies leave out some clones; in studies compared against another copy, an unresolved V gene accounts for under half, and the cause of the remainder is not known. D and trimming come from the DNA, and the V and J calls and clone size come from that table. This sample holds roughly 200,000 clones; roughly 80% were observed only once. About 4.4% of the sample is in the top ten clones.

The sample was peripheral blood. This TCR came from a man over 45 with active or convalescent COVID-19. The V gene is TRBV12-5 and the J gene is TRBJ1-1, with the D segment identity uncertain. The CDR3 loop reads CASGLPTVNTEAFF. In nucleotide form, the sequence is TGTGCTAGTGGTTTGCCCACAGTGAACACTGAAGCTTTCTTT.